A selection of T cell receptor beta chains follows, all from one sample in a study of cytomegalovirus exposure and HLA in healthy donors. Assay used: immunoSEQ multiplex PCR; TCRdb lists only in-frame clones, some missing. The sample lists about 98,000 clones; roughly 70% were seen once. Sequencing input: PBMCs. The receptors stem from a male donor in good health and CMV-seronegative. Each CDR3 is given with its conserved first and last residue. The D gene is left open where the match is weak. Expanded clones are given a class, and other clones once, few, many or no size at all.

v_gene	abundance	j_gene	d_gene	CDR3nt	CDR3aa
TRBV25-1	once	TRBJ2-2	TRBD1	TGTGCCAGCTCGGGGACAGGGGGAAGCACCGGGGAGCTGTTTTTT	CASSGTGGSTGELFF
TRBV5-1	-	TRBJ2-1	TRBD2	TGCGCCAGCAGCCCCGGGACTAGCGACATGCAGTTCTTC	CASSPGTSDMQFF
TRBV6-4	medium-sized	TRBJ2-1	TRBD1	TGTGCCAGCAGTGACTCGGGACAGGACTACAATGAGCAGTTCTTC	CASSDSGQDYNEQFF
TRBV7-9	few	TRBJ2-2	TRBD2	TGTGCCAGCAGCTCGATAGCGGGAGCCGGGGAGCTGTTTTTT	CASSSIAGAGELFF
TRBV5-1	-	TRBJ1-4	-	TGCGCCAGCAGCTTGAATAGAATTAATGAAAAACTGTTTTTT	CASSLNRINEKLFF
TRBV6-1	-	TRBJ1-5	-	TGTGCCAGCAGCCCTAGGTGGAGTCGAAATCAGCCCCAGCATTTT	CASSPRWSRNQPQHF
TRBV7-3	-	TRBJ2-5	-	TGTGCCAGCAGCCCGTCCGGGTTGGGTGGGGAGACCCAGTACTTC	CASSPSGLGGETQYF
TRBV2	-	TRBJ2-7	TRBD1	TGTGCCAGCAGTGTGGTTCAGGGACAGGGGCCCTACGAGCAGTACTTC	CASSVVQGQGPYEQYF
TRBV28	-	TRBJ2-7	-	TGTGCCAGCACCTGGGCGAAAACCAAGGCGTACGAGCAGTACTTC	CASTWAKTKAYEQYF
TRBV5-1	-	TRBJ1-2	TRBD1	TGCGCCAGCAGCTTGGAAGGGACAGGGTGGCTCTATGGCTACACCTTC	CASSLEGTGWLYGYTF
TRBV10-3	-	TRBJ1-2	-	TGTGCCATCAGTGATCAAGCTCTTGGCTACACCTTC	CAISDQALGYTF
TRBV6-5	-	TRBJ2-3	-	TGTGCCAGCAGTGAAACAGGGAGGGCAGATACGCAGTATTTT	CASSETGRADTQYF
TRBV15	-	TRBJ1-2	-	TGTGCCACCAGCAAAAGACAGGCGATTAACTATGGCTACACCTTC	CATSKRQAINYGYTF
TRBV25-1	-	TRBJ2-1	TRBD2	TGTGCCAGTACGGGGGGCTCCTACAATGAGCAGTTCTTC	CASTGGSYNEQFF
TRBV9	-	TRBJ2-3	TRBD1	TGTGCCAGCAGCGTTAACCCTCGACAGGGGGACACAGATACGCAGTATTTT	CASSVNPRQGDTDTQYF
TRBV5-1	-	TRBJ2-5	TRBD1	TGCGCCAGCAGGCGCTTTCCGGGACAGATACAAGAGACCCAGTACTTC	CASRRFPGQIQETQYF
TRBV18	once	TRBJ1-3	-	TGTGCCAGCTCACCAAGTAGTGGGCAAGGAAACACCATATATTTT	CASSPSSGQGNTIYF
TRBV5-8	-	TRBJ2-7	-	TGTGCCAGCAGCTTAGCCGCACGGGGGTCCTACGAGCAGTACTTC	CASSLAARGSYEQYF
TRBV5-4	-	TRBJ2-2	TRBD2	TGTGCCAGCAGTTTAGCGGGAGGGCCTAACACCGGGGAGCTGTTTTTT	CASSLAGGPNTGELFF
TRBV7-6	-	TRBJ2-3	-	TGTGCCAGCAGCTTAGGGGCAACGGGGACAGATACGCAGTATTTT	CASSLGATGTDTQYF
TRBV27	-	TRBJ2-1	TRBD2	TGTGCCAGCAGACGACGCTCGACTAGCGGGAGTTTAAATGAGCAGTTCTTC	CASRRRSTSGSLNEQFF
TRBV30	once	TRBJ2-5	-	TGTGCCTGGAGGACCCTAGTAAAAGAGACCCAGTACTTC	CAWRTLVKETQYF
TRBV7-3	-	TRBJ1-1	TRBD1	TGTGCCAGCAGCCTGACAGGGGATATCACTGAAGCTTTCTTT	CASSLTGDITEAFF
TRBV4-3	-	TRBJ2-1	-	TGCGCCAGCAGCCAAGCTAGATCTACCTACAATGAGCAGTTCTTC	CASSQARSTYNEQFF
TRBV2	-	TRBJ2-1	-	TGTGCCAGCAGTGGACACACGTCGTACAATGAGCAGTTCTTC	CASSGHTSYNEQFF
TRBV7-3	-	TRBJ2-1	-	TGTGCCAGCAGCCTCAGGGGCGGTGAGCAGTTCTTC	CASSLRGGEQFF
TRBV29-1	few	TRBJ1-1	-	TGCAGCGCGACGGGGGAGACTGAAGCTTTCTTT	CSATGETEAFF
TRBV29-1	-	TRBJ1-1	TRBD1	TGCAGCGGAGAACGACAGGGCCTGAACACTGAAGCTTTCTTT	CSGERQGLNTEAFF